This is a list of T cell receptor beta chains from one sample in a study of beta chain features in type 1 diabetes. Sequencing was performed with immunoSEQ multiplex PCR; in TCRdb, only in-frame clones are kept and a portion is missing. The sample has about 270,000 clones; 14% are singletons. Specimen: naive CD4+ T cells from blood. The receptor set was obtained from a woman in her thirties or forties in good health. Both conserved end residues are part of each CDR3. The order of the fields is J gene, clone size, D gene, V gene, CDR3 DNA, CDR3 protein. The D gene is left open where the match is weak. Clone sizes are given selectively: once, few, many, or a class where the clone is expanded.

TRBJ1-4 . . TRBV9 TGTGCCAGCAGCCAAGGACACGGCAATAATGAAAAACTGTTTTTT CASSQGHGNNEKLFF
TRBJ2-3 . . TRBV2 TGTGCCAGCAGTGTGGACTGGTCAGATACGCAGTATTTT CASSVDWSDTQYF
TRBJ1-4 once . TRBV10-3 TGTGCCATCAGTGAGACAGTTGGAAATGAAAAACTGTTTTTT CAISETVGNEKLFF
TRBJ2-5 . . TRBV4-3 TGCGCCAGCAGCCAAGATCCGGCAGGGGGGCGAGAGACCCAGTACTTC CASSQDPAGGRETQYF
TRBJ2-3 . . TRBV2 TGTGCCAGCAGTGAAGTCCCCCCGGTTTGGAGACCGAACACAGATACGCAGTATTTT CASSEVPPVWRPNTDTQYF
TRBJ2-4 few . TRBV5-8 TGTGCCACCCGGTGGGCCAAAAACATTCAGTACTTC CATRWAKNIQYF
TRBJ2-7 . . TRBV9 TGTGCCAGCAGCGACACAGACTACGAGCAGTACTTC CASSDTDYEQYF
TRBJ2-1 . TRBD1 TRBV29-1 TGCAGCGTTGAATTCAGAGGGGGCGGCTACAATGAGCAGTTCTTC CSVEFRGGGYNEQFF
TRBJ1-5 few . TRBV6-5 TGTGCCAGCAGTCGGACGGGGGGGGCTCGGCAGCCCCAGCATTTT CASSRTGGARQPQHF
TRBJ2-2 . . TRBV4-1 TGCGCCAGCGGTAATTCGCGGCCGACGAACACCGGGGAGCTGTTTTTT CASGNSRPTNTGELFF
TRBJ1-2 few TRBD1 TRBV5-1 TGCGCCAGCAGCCACCCGGGACAGGGGAATGGCTACACCTTC CASSHPGQGNGYTF
TRBJ2-5 few TRBD2 TRBV15 TGTGCCACCAGCTCCGGAAATCAGCGGGGGGAAGAGACCCAGTACTTC CATSSGNQRGEETQYF
TRBJ1-1 . . TRBV7-2 TGTGCCAGCAGCTTACAAGTCGGGACAAATGAAGCTTTCTTT CASSLQVGTNEAFF
TRBJ2-3 . . TRBV6-6 TGTGCCAGCAGCCGTCTGACAGTCTCCCCAGATACGCAGTATTTT CASSRLTVSPDTQYF
TRBJ2-1 . TRBD1 TRBV5-1 TGCGCCAGCAGCTATTCCGGGACAGCCTCCTACAATGAGCAGTTCTTC CASSYSGTASYNEQFF
TRBJ2-2 . . TRBV5-1 TGCGCCAGCAGCGGGGCAGTCGCCGGGGAGCTGTTTTTT CASSGAVAGELFF
TRBJ2-7 few . TRBV18 TGTGCCAGCTCACCCCCGGGGTGGTCCTACGAGCAGTACTTC CASSPPGWSYEQYF
TRBJ1-2 . . TRBV20-1 TGCAGTGCTGGGGAGAACTATGGCTACACCTTC CSAGENYGYTF
TRBJ2-3 few . TRBV11-2 TGTGCCAGCAGCTCACGACAGGCCAACACAGATACGCAGTATTTT CASSSRQANTDTQYF
TRBJ1-5 . . TRBV27 TGTGCCAGCAGCCCCAGGGTCGGCGCACAGCCCCAGCATTTT CASSPRVGAQPQHF
TRBJ2-1 few . TRBV15 TGTGCCACCAGCAGAGTGAGGGATGAGCAGTTCTTC CATSRVRDEQFF
TRBJ2-2 few TRBD2 TRBV5-1 TGCGCCAGCAGCCGGGGGGGTTCGAACACCGGGGAGCTGTTTTTT CASSRGGSNTGELFF
TRBJ2-5 few . TRBV7-2 TGTGCCAGCAGGCGAGGGGGTGTCCAAGAGACCCAGTACTTC CASRRGGVQETQYF
TRBJ2-3 . . TRBV5-5 TGTGCCAGCAGCCTTGGACTCCCCACAGATACGCAGTATTTT CASSLGLPTDTQYF
TRBJ2-7 . . TRBV9 TGTGCCAGCAGCGCGGGCGGGTGGGTCCGAGGCTCCTACGAGCAGTACTTC CASSAGGWVRGSYEQYF
TRBJ2-5 . TRBD1 TRBV25-1 TGTGCCAGCAGTGATCTAGGGGGCGAGGGGGAGACCCAGTACTTC CASSDLGGEGETQYF
TRBJ1-3 . . TRBV10-3 TGTGCCATCAGTGAGTCCCGGAACACCATATATTTT CAISESRNTIYF
TRBJ2-7 few TRBD2 TRBV5-1 TGCGCCAGCAGCTTGGGGCCTAGCGGGAGGGCGGTGTACTTC CASSLGPSGRAVYF
TRBJ2-1 . TRBD2 TRBV7-2 TGTGCCAGCAGCAGAGCGGGGGGGGACAATGAGCAGTTCTTC CASSRAGGDNEQFF
TRBJ2-3 . TRBD1 TRBV19 TGTGCCAGTACCCTGGGGACAGGGACTAGCACAGATACGCAGTATTTT CASTLGTGTSTDTQYF
TRBJ2-1 many . TRBV9 TGTGCCAGCAGCGTAGAGGCGAGGGATGAGCAGTTCTTC CASSVEARDEQFF